Listed below are T cell receptor beta chains from one sample, sequenced in a study of blood T cell repertoires in COVID-19. This table comes from immunoSEQ multiplex PCR, and its TCRdb copy is limited to in-frame clones, with some not included. Of about 400,000 clones listed, about 87% are singletons. Material for sequencing was peripheral blood. These receptors were obtained from a human donor in a cohort sampled during active COVID-19. Both conserved end residues are part of each CDR3. Fields, in order: clone size, J gene, D gene, CDR3 length, V gene, CDR3 protein, CDR3 DNA. A D gene is named only where the DNA matches it firmly. A row's size may be missing; if present it is once, few, many or a size class.

>once|TRBJ2-7|.|12|TRBV6-5
CASSPRGDEQYF
TGTGCCAGCAGTCCCCGGGGAGACGAGCAGTACTTC
>.|TRBJ1-2|.|15|TRBV5-1
CASRETGGNNYGYTF
TGCGCCAGCAGGGAGACAGGTGGGAATAACTATGGCTACACCTTC
>.|TRBJ1-2|.|15|TRBV19
CASSGRLGGNYGYTF
TGTGCCAGTAGTGGTCGGTTGGGGGGTAACTATGGCTACACCTTC
>once|TRBJ2-3|.|15|TRBV7-9
CASSLLGGGTDTQYF
TGTGCCAGCAGCTTACTCGGCGGGGGCACAGATACGCAGTATTTT
>once|TRBJ2-3|TRBD2|18|TRBV27
CASSLSRERGASTDTQYF
TGTGCCAGCAGTTTATCGAGGGAGCGGGGGGCGAGCACAGATACGCAGTATTTT
>.|TRBJ1-5|.|14|TRBV30
CAWSNSMAYQPQHF
TGTGCCTGGAGCAATTCAATGGCCTATCAGCCCCAGCATTTT
>.|TRBJ2-5|TRBD2|15|TRBV24-1
CATSDSGLGEETQYF
TGTGCCACCAGTGATTCCGGACTAGGCGAAGAGACCCAGTACTTC
>.|TRBJ1-6|.|10|TRBV30
CAWSAGPLHF
TGTGCCTGGAGCGCCGGGCCCCTCCACTTT
>.|TRBJ1-6|TRBD1|14|TRBV2
CASSASGGRSPLHF
TGTGCCAGCAGTGCTTCAGGGGGTAGGTCACCCCTCCACTTT
>.|TRBJ1-2|TRBD1|15|TRBV25-1
CASSDGGTGEDGYTF
TGTGCCAGCAGTGACGGTGGGACAGGGGAAGATGGCTACACCTTC
>few|TRBJ2-7|TRBD1|14|TRBV3-1/TRBV3-2
CASSSGQGFDEQYF
TGTGCCAGCAGCTCGGGACAGGGCTTTGACGAGCAGTACTTC
>.|TRBJ1-2|.|14|TRBV6-5
CASNPDGQPYGYTF
TGTGCCAGCAATCCGGACGGACAGCCATATGGCTACACCTTC
>.|TRBJ2-2|.|15|TRBV11-3
CASTKQGANTGELFF
TGTGCCAGCACCAAGCAAGGAGCGAACACCGGGGAGCTGTTTTTT
>.|TRBJ1-1|.|15|TRBV7-9
CASSLIGGPRTEAFF
TGTGCCAGCAGCTTAATAGGAGGGCCGAGGACTGAAGCTTTCTTT
>.|TRBJ2-3|TRBD2|15|TRBV6-5
CASKWLAESTDTQYF
TGTGCCAGCAAATGGCTAGCGGAAAGCACAGATACGCAGTATTTT
>.|TRBJ2-1|TRBD2|16|TRBV5-4
CASSLFSGISYNEQFF
TGTGCCAGCAGCTTATTTAGCGGGATTTCCTACAATGAGCAGTTCTTC
>once|TRBJ2-1|TRBD2|14|TRBV5-4
CASSLLAGYNEQFF
TGTGCCAGCAGCTTACTAGCGGGGTACAATGAGCAGTTCTTC
>.|TRBJ2-3|TRBD2|15|TRBV6-5
CASSHTGGPGDTQYF
TGTGCCAGCAGCCATACGGGGGGTCCAGGGGATACGCAGTATTTT
>.|TRBJ2-7|.|15|TRBV7-2
CASSLETGPTYEQYF
TGTGCCAGCAGCTTAGAAACAGGGCCCACCTACGAGCAGTACTTC
>.|TRBJ1-5|.|15|TRBV3-1/TRBV3-2
CASSQGRGLGQPQHF
TGTGCCAGCAGCCAGGGCAGAGGGTTGGGTCAGCCCCAGCATTTT
>.|TRBJ2-1|.|15|TRBV11-2
CASSFSSVRGNEQFF
TGTGCCAGCAGCTTCTCTTCGGTACGGGGGAATGAGCAGTTCTTC
>.|TRBJ1-3|TRBD1|13|TRBV30
CAWIGTAGNTIYF
TGTGCCTGGATCGGGACAGCTGGAAACACCATATATTTT
>.|TRBJ2-7|.|15|TRBV29-1
CSVEDLRTAPYEQYF
TGCAGCGTTGAAGATTTAAGGACAGCCCCCTACGAGCAGTACTTC
>.|TRBJ2-5|TRBD2|15|TRBV7-6
CASSLEAGSYETQYF
TGTGCCAGCAGCTTAGAAGCGGGGAGCTACGAGACCCAGTACTTC
>once|TRBJ2-1|.|14|TRBV2
CASSIGGSSDEQFF
TGTGCCAGCAGTATTGGGGGGTCTAGTGATGAGCAGTTCTTC
>once|TRBJ2-1|TRBD2|13|TRBV30
CAWASGIDNEQFF
TGTGCCTGGGCTAGCGGGATTGACAATGAGCAGTTCTTC
>.|TRBJ1-6|.|14|TRBV20-1
CSASLSSYNSPLHF
TGCAGTGCTAGTCTTAGCTCCTATAATTCACCCCTCCACTTT
>.|TRBJ2-3|.|14|TRBV9
CASNKGVQTDTQYF
TGTGCCAGCAATAAGGGAGTTCAGACAGATACGCAGTATTTT
>once|TRBJ1-2|TRBD1|13|TRBV6-5
CASSPGGVYGYTF
TGTGCCAGCAGCCCAGGGGGCGTATATGGCTACACCTTC
>.|TRBJ1-5|TRBD1|15|TRBV6-4
CASPEGTGGNQPQHF
TGTGCCAGTCCTGAAGGGACAGGGGGCAATCAGCCCCAGCATTTT
>.|TRBJ2-7|TRBD2|15|TRBV2
CASSDSSGSLYEQYF
TGTGCCAGCAGCGATTCTAGCGGGAGTCTTTACGAGCAGTACTTC
>.|TRBJ1-5|.|15|TRBV6-5
CASRPQPGVGQPQHF
TGTGCCAGCAGGCCCCAACCGGGTGTCGGTCAGCCCCAGCATTTT
>.|TRBJ2-1|.|11|TRBV19
CASSIRGNWFF
TGTGCCAGTAGTATACGGGGGAATTGGTTCTTC